Below, 24 T cell receptor beta chains from the same sample are listed, as sequenced in a study of beta chain features in type 1 diabetes. Notes on the study in general: Shortening of TCRB CDR3s, moderate but significant, appeared in all four CD4+ subsets of Type 1 diabetes patients.

For these TCRs, the target antigens are not known. The study reverse transcribed the entire isolated RNA, so it sequenced expressed TCRB transcripts. Sequencing used immunoSEQ multiplex PCR; TCRdb keeps in-frame clones, though not all of them. The sample holds approximately 44,000 clones, approximately 68% seen once. Sequencing used Tregs from blood. The source is a woman younger than 35 with type 1 diabetes.

This chain connects TRBV6-6 to TRBJ1-2, with a tentative D call TRBD1 (6 bases). Trimming took 2 bases from V and 14 from J, leaving 15 bases between them. CDR1 MNHNY and CDR2 SVGAGI come from the germline V gene (reference sequence). This CDR3 region has 12 residues. CDR3 in amino acids: CASSYAGDKKTF. The CDR3 region has the DNA TGTGCCAGCAGTTACGCAGGGGATAAAAAGACCTTC.

The rearrangement uses TRBV7-2 and TRBJ2-1; 11 bases agree with TRBD2. Germline CDR1 reads SGHTA; CDR2 reads FQGNSA. The CDR3 spans 14 residues. The V gene end was trimmed by 8 bases and the J gene end by 7 bases; junction bases not matched to a gene: 7. DNA for the CDR3: TGTGCCAGCGGGAGACTAGCGGGGAAGAATGAGCAGTTCTTC. Amino acids: CASGRLAGKNEQFF.

The chain links TRBV28 to TRBJ1-2; D remains unclear. The CDR3 has 13 amino acids. CDR1 MDHEN and CDR2 SYDVKM come from the germline V gene. V was pared by 8 bases and J by 2 bases, with 12 bases between. CDR3 amino acids: CASRAGNNYGYTF. DNA for the CDR3: TGTGCCAGCCGGGCGGGGAACAACTATGGCTACACCTTC.

This clone was counted a few times. J is TRBJ2-7 and V is TRBV28; unclear D gene. Germline assignment: CDR1 MDHEN and CDR2 SYDVKM. Trimming left V 2 bases short and J 3 bases short, with 8 bases between. This CDR3 comprises 13 residues. In nucleotides, the CDR3 is TGTGCCAGCAGTTTACGAGGTCTCTACGAGCAGTACTTC. Residues: CASSLRGLYEQYF. Filled out from reference TRBV28 and TRBJ2-7, the complete variable domain reads DVKVTQSSRYLVKRTGEKVFLECVQDMDHENMFWYRQDPGLGLRLIYFSYDVKMKEKGDIPEGYSVSREKKERFSLILESASTNQTSMYLCASSLRGLYEQYFGPGTRLTVT.

With regard to this clone: At one of its ends the junction is not consistent with the germline gene, which may arise from a read error. Distinct nucleotide sequences in the sample also encode this CDR3. The rearrangement joins TRBV27 to TRBJ1-5; TRBD1 aligns across 9 bases. The CDR3 extends over 14 amino acids. CDR1 MNHEY and CDR2 SMNVEV come from the germline V gene (reference sequence). Here the CDR3 reads CASSSDRGHQPQHF. CDR3 coding DNA: TGCGCCAGCAGTTCGGACAGGGGACATCAGCCCCAGCATTTT.

This clone appeared a few times. The rearrangement links TRBV9 to TRBJ2-3; D may be TRBD2 (6 bases). Deletions cut 3 bases from V and 6 bases from J, with 20 bases between. The germline CDR1 and CDR2 sequences are SGDLS and YYNGEE. The CDR3 length is 16 residues. The CDR3, as DNA: TGTGCCAGCAGCGCCGGGACTCGAGGGCGATGGGATACGCAGTATTTT. This codes for CASSAGTRGRWDTQYF.

The table lists this clone with a few counts. The chain recombines TRBV2 with TRBJ1-1; 7 bases align to TRBD1. V was pared by 5 bases and J by 1 base, with 4 bases of the junction left unmatched. Per germline, CDR1 SNHLY and CDR2 FYNNEI. The CDR3 runs to 14 residues. The DNA for the CDR3 is TGTGCCAGCAGTTCCGGGACAGCGAACACTGAAGCTTTCTTT. Translating gives CASSSGTANTEAFF.

The table lists this clone with a few counts. This chain connects TRBV7-9 to TRBJ1-1; TRBD1 is a possible D gene (5 bases). The CDR3 is 13 amino acids. V was trimmed by 5 bases and J by 5 bases, leaving 12 bases between them. CDR1 is SEHNR, CDR2 FQNEAQ, per germline (reference sequence). DNA for the CDR3: TGTGCCAGCAGCCCTGGGACTCCGACTGAAGCTTTCTTT. Amino acid sequence: CASSPGTPTEAFF.

This CDR3 reads CASSVGLAPNTGELFF. The CDR3 nucleotides read TGTGCCAGCAGCGTCGGACTAGCGCCGAACACCGGGGAGCTGTTTTTT. This chain uses TRBV9 with TRBJ2-2; 9 bases fit TRBD2. The CDR3 has 16 residues. J was trimmed by 0 bases and V by 2 bases; bases with no gene match: 2. Germline-derived CDR1 and CDR2 are SGDLS and YYNGEE.

CDR3 sequence: CASRPRPGQGFGYTF. In DNA form, the CDR3 reads TGTGCCAGCAGACCTAGACCGGGACAGGGGTTTGGCTACACCTTC. J is TRBJ1-2 and V is TRBV6-5; 10 bases fit TRBD1. The V segment lost 6 bases and the J segment 7 bases; nucleotides outside the gene matches: 11. The CDR3 is 15 residues long. Germline-derived CDR1 and CDR2 are MNHEY and SVGAGI.

This sequence joins TRBV7-2 and TRBJ2-5, with D possibly TRBD2 on 7 matching bases. V was pared by 1 base and J by 5 bases, with 20 bases between. This CDR3 comprises 17 residues. Per germline, CDR1 SGHTA and CDR2 FQGNSA. The CDR3 here is CASSLEGGGGGWETQYF. The CDR3 DNA reads TGTGCCAGCAGCTTAGAAGGGGGGGGTGGAGGTTGGGAGACCCAGTACTTC. The variable domain in full, with the rest retrieved from reference TRBV7-2 and TRBJ2-5, is GAGVSQSPSNKVTEKGKDVELRCDPISGHTALYWYRQSLGQGLEFLIYFQGNSAPDKSGLPSDRFSAERTGGSVSTLTIQRTQQEDSAVYLCASSLEGGGGGWETQYFGPGTRLLVL.

V is TRBV7-9 and J is TRBJ2-5; no clear D. The J call may not be correct, given that the DNA end is closer to TRBJ2-7. Germline loops: CDR1 SEHNR, CDR2 FQNEAQ (reference sequence). The CDR3 runs to 13 residues. DNA of the CDR3: TGTGCCAGCAGCTTAGAAGTAACCTACGAGCAGTACTTC. Protein sequence: CASSLEVTYEQYF.

V is TRBV11-2 and J is TRBJ1-4, with D unclear. The CDR3 totals 15 residues. Germline assignment: CDR1 SGHAT and CDR2 FQNNGV. Trimming took 1 base from V and 3 from J, leaving 9 bases between them. DNA of the CDR3: TGTGCCAGCAGCTTAGCCCCCTCCTCTAATGAAAAACTGTTTTTT. Amino acid sequence: CASSLAPSSNEKLFF.

This chain links TRBV4-1 with TRBJ2-7; tentative D call: TRBD1 (6 bases). Deletions cut 1 base from V and 6 bases from J, with 13 bases between. In germline, CDR1 is MGHRA, CDR2 YSYEKL. The CDR3 runs 14 residues. The CDR3 spells CASSQAPTGSEQYF. CDR3 coding DNA: TGCGCCAGCAGCCAAGCACCTACAGGGTCCGAGCAGTACTTC.

The rearrangement links TRBV5-5 to TRBJ2-6; D is uncertain. Germline values: CDR1 SGHKS, CDR2 YYEKEE (reference sequence). The length of the CDR3 is 15 residues. V was cut by 1 base and J by 0 bases, with 5 bases left in between. The CDR3 loop is CASSLLFSGANVLTF. CDR3 sequence (DNA): TGTGCCAGCAGCTTGCTCTTCTCTGGGGCCAACGTCCTGACTTTC.

This clone was observed a few times. This chain links TRBV7-2 with TRBJ2-7; D uncertain. The CDR3 runs 14 residues. Between the trimmed V and J ends, which lost 1 base and 2 bases, there was a span of 9 bases. Germline values: CDR1 SGHTA, CDR2 FQGNSA. The CDR3 reads CASSLVGPTYEQYF. CDR3 DNA: TGTGCCAGCAGCTTAGTGGGCCCAACCTACGAGCAGTACTTC.

The rearrangement uses TRBV4-2 and TRBJ1-1, with D unclear. This CDR3 comprises 13 residues. V was pared by 0 bases and J by 7 bases, with 9 bases between. Germline CDR1 LGHNA, CDR2 YNFKEQ. The CDR3 spells CASSQERGIEAFF. CDR3 nucleotide sequence: TGTGCCAGCAGCCAAGAACGGGGTATTGAAGCTTTCTTT.

This chain links TRBV28 with TRBJ2-7; 9 nucleotides agree with TRBD1. V shed 5 bases, J shed 5 bases, and the junction held 10 bases outside the gene matches. The germline CDR1 and CDR2 sequences are MDHEN and SYDVKM. The CDR3 is made up of 15 amino acids. The chain's CDR3 is CASSPPGQGRNEQYF. DNA for the CDR3: TGTGCCAGCAGTCCGCCGGGACAGGGTCGTAACGAGCAGTACTTC.

This chain connects TRBV9 to TRBJ2-3, with 9 bases aligning to TRBD2. The germline V gene encodes CDR1 SGDLS and CDR2 YYNGEE. J gave up 7 bases and V 1 base, and 7 bases lay outside the gene matches. There are 15 residues in the CDR3. DNA for the CDR3: TGTGCCAGCAGCGTACTAGCGGGAAGTGGGTATACGCAGTATTTT. Its protein is CASSVLAGSGYTQYF.

The rearrangement links TRBV19 to TRBJ1-5; 9 positions match TRBD1. The germline V gene encodes CDR1 LNHDA and CDR2 SQIVND (reference sequence). Unmatched junction bases numbered 11, after V lost 5 bases and J lost 6 bases. This CDR3 spans 16 amino acids. The CDR3 loop is CASSASGTGSVQPQHF. DNA of the CDR3: TGTGCCAGTAGTGCTTCCGGGACAGGGTCGGTTCAGCCCCAGCATTTT.

The chain employs TRBV23-1 and TRBJ2-7; 9 nucleotides agree with TRBD2. TRBV23-1 is reported as an ORF; its role is uncertain. This CDR3 is built from 16 residues. J was trimmed by 1 base and V by 10 bases; bases with no gene match: 14. The CDR3 DNA reads as TGCGCCAACCCAAATCCGGGACTAGCTAGTTCCTACGAGCAGTACTTC. Encoded protein: CANPNPGLASSYEQYF.

This sequence joins TRBV5-1 and TRBJ2-3; maybe TRBD2 (5 bases). This CDR3 region has 20 residues. Germline V gene lookup returns CDR1 SGHRS and CDR2 YFSETQ. V was trimmed by 4 bases and J by 2 bases, leaving 29 bases between them. The DNA of the CDR3 is TGCGCCAGCAGCCCTGACCCTGTTGGAGCGGCAAAGAAGAACACAGATACGCAGTATTTT. Translation: CASSPDPVGAAKKNTDTQYF.

The chain couples TRBV28 to TRBJ1-5; 9 nucleotides line up with TRBD1. The J segment lost 7 bases and the V segment lost 5 bases, leaving 6 bases of the junction unmatched. The CDR3 is 14 residues long. Germline V gives CDR1 MDHEN, CDR2 SYDVKM. The CDR3 bases are TGTGCCAGCAGTGGGACAGGGACCCACCAGCCCCAGCATTTT. Translated: CASSGTGTHQPQHF.

The V and J genes are TRBV7-2 and TRBJ2-5, with a weak D call TRBD1 (7 bases). V lost 1 base, J lost 1 base, and 10 bases lay in between. Germline V gene data show CDR1 as SGHTA and CDR2 as FQGNSA. CDR3 length equals 15 residues. The CDR3 DNA sequence: TGTGCCAGCAGCTTAGGGAGGGGGCTCCAAGAGACCCAGTACTTC. Translation gives CASSLGRGLQETQYF.